These T cell receptor beta chains were read from a single sample in a study of blood T cell repertoires in COVID-19. Clones were read by immunoSEQ multiplex PCR, and TCRdb kept only the in-frame ones, dropping some. The sample consists of tens of thousands of clones, 76% of them appearing once. Sequenced input: peripheral blood. Receptor source: a woman older than 75 with acute or convalescent COVID-19. Each CDR3 is given with its conserved first and last residue. The D gene is left open where the match is weak. Where a row states a size, it is once, few, many or the class of an expanded clone; other rows omit it.

j_gene	d_gene	v_gene	abundance	CDR3aa	CDR3nt
TRBJ1-1	-	TRBV2	few	CAIGQQHTEAFF	TGTGCCATTGGACAGCAGCACACTGAAGCTTTCTTT
TRBJ2-6	-	TRBV19	few	CASSTPFRRAGAAGANVLTF	TGTGCCAGTAGTACCCCCTTCAGGCGGGCAGGAGCAGCGGGGGCCAACGTCCTGACTTTC
TRBJ2-6	TRBD1	TRBV27	-	CASSFRWDSSSGANVLTF	TGTGCCAGCAGTTTTCGTTGGGACAGTTCCTCTGGGGCCAACGTCCTGACTTTC
TRBJ2-2	-	TRBV9	-	CASSVPRGIPGELFF	TGTGCCAGCAGCGTCCCAAGGGGGATCCCTGGGGAGCTGTTTTTT
TRBJ2-1	TRBD1	TRBV24-1	-	CATSNSGGYEQFF	TGTGCCACCAGTAACTCAGGGGGCTATGAGCAGTTCTTC
TRBJ2-7	-	TRBV27	-	CASSLNSDYEQYF	TGTGCCAGCAGTTTAAATTCAGACTACGAGCAGTACTTC
TRBJ2-7	-	TRBV11-1	-	CATSDTGYEQYF	TGTGCCACTTCCGACACCGGTTACGAGCAGTACTTC
TRBJ2-3	-	TRBV3-1/TRBV3-2	few	CASSPTRISTDTQYF	TGTGCCAGCAGCCCGACGCGGATAAGCACAGATACGCAGTATTTT
TRBJ2-7	TRBD1	TRBV28	-	CASRRPDRGPSYEQYF	TGTGCCAGCAGACGCCCAGACAGGGGGCCCTCCTACGAGCAGTACTTC
TRBJ1-5	TRBD1	TRBV5-8	-	CASSQGQFNQPQHF	TGTGCCAGCAGCCAGGGACAGTTCAATCAGCCCCAGCATTTT
TRBJ1-1	-	TRBV5-4	-	CASRSQGVHKQGTEAFF	TGTGCCAGCAGGAGTCAAGGGGTCCATAAGCAGGGCACTGAAGCTTTCTTT
TRBJ2-7	TRBD2	TRBV7-2	-	CASSLSGVSYEQYF	TGTGCCAGCAGCTTAAGCGGGGTCTCCTACGAGCAGTACTTC
TRBJ2-3	-	TRBV7-9	-	CASSLHAADTQYF	TGTGCCAGCAGCTTACATGCAGCAGATACGCAGTATTTT
TRBJ2-2	-	TRBV7-9	-	CASSLVSGVAGELFF	TGTGCCAGCAGCTTAGTTTCCGGGGTTGCCGGGGAGCTGTTTTTT
TRBJ1-1	-	TRBV19	once	CASSKNQESEAFF	TGTGCCAGTAGCAAAAACCAGGAATCTGAAGCTTTCTTT
TRBJ2-7	TRBD2	TRBV6-6	-	CATRAGGPYEQYF	TGTGCCACTAGGGCGGGAGGACCCTACGAGCAGTACTTC
TRBJ1-1	TRBD1	TRBV15	-	CATSPGTGGMTEAFF	TGTGCCACCAGTCCCGGGACAGGGGGCATGACTGAAGCTTTCTTT
TRBJ2-7	-	TRBV21-1	-	CAGMGDSSYEQYF	TGTGCCGGGATGGGAGACTCAAGCTACGAGCAGTACTTC
TRBJ2-7	TRBD2	TRBV6-5	-	CASSSGSAGEQYF	TGTGCCAGCAGTAGCGGGAGTGCTGGCGAGCAGTACTTC
TRBJ2-2	TRBD2	TRBV15	-	CATSRVGGGRRNTGELFF	TGTGCCACCAGCAGGGTGGGCGGGGGGCGGCGGAACACCGGGGAGCTGTTTTTT
TRBJ2-5	TRBD2	TRBV7-8	-	CASSPPRLAGYQETQYF	TGTGCCAGCAGCCCTCCGAGACTAGCGGGTTACCAAGAGACCCAGTACTTC
TRBJ2-1	TRBD2	TRBV27	once	CASSLRAGDNEQFF	TGTGCCAGCAGTTTACGAGCGGGAGACAATGAGCAGTTCTTC
TRBJ2-7	TRBD2	TRBV7-3	-	CASSPQGLAGGPGEQYF	TGTGCCAGCAGCCCCCAAGGACTAGCGGGAGGGCCGGGGGAGCAGTACTTC
TRBJ2-2	-	TRBV28	-	CASSPDTEGTGELFF	TGTGCCAGCAGCCCTGACACCGAGGGCACCGGGGAGCTGTTTTTT
TRBJ1-5	-	TRBV18	-	CASSELSLQAKNQPQHF	TGTGCCAGCTCAGAATTGTCATTACAGGCGAAGAATCAGCCCCAGCATTTT
TRBJ2-1	TRBD2	TRBV28	-	CASRLAGGPGYNEQFF	TGTGCCAGCAGGTTAGCGGGAGGGCCGGGGTACAATGAGCAGTTCTTC
TRBJ2-1	-	TRBV6-6	-	CASSPHIYNEQFF	TGTGCCAGCAGTCCACACATCTACAATGAGCAGTTCTTC
TRBJ2-1	-	TRBV5-1	-	CASSIDSYNEQFF	TGCGCCAGCAGCATAGACAGTTACAATGAGCAGTTCTTC
TRBJ1-6	TRBD1	TRBV6-1	-	CAIRVGTGGSPLHF	TGTGCCATCCGGGTGGGGACAGGGGGATCACCCCTCCACTTT
TRBJ1-1	-	TRBV7-9	-	CASSPTEGVNTEAFF	TGTGCCAGCAGCCCGACAGAGGGGGTGAACACTGAAGCTTTCTTT
TRBJ1-3	-	TRBV30	-	CAWRPRAGAVNTIYF	TGTGCCTGGAGGCCACGAGCAGGGGCAGTGAACACCATATATTTT
TRBJ1-2	-	TRBV7-8	-	CASSLTDRGYGYTF	TGTGCCAGCAGCTTAACGGACCGGGGCTATGGCTACACCTTC
TRBJ2-3	TRBD2	TRBV7-9	few	CASSLGAAGARTDTQYF	TGTGCCAGCAGCTTAGGAGCAGCGGGAGCGCGCACAGATACGCAGTATTTT
TRBJ1-1	-	TRBV12-3/TRBV12-4	few	CASRRGGETEAFF	TGTGCCAGCAGGAGAGGGGGAGAGACTGAAGCTTTCTTT
TRBJ2-1	TRBD1	TRBV10-2	-	CASTRDSMSGEQFF	TGCGCCAGCACCCGGGACAGTATGTCTGGTGAGCAGTTCTTC
TRBJ1-6	TRBD1	TRBV2	-	CASTPQGAGGGSPLHF	TGTGCCAGCACTCCTCAAGGGGCAGGGGGCGGTTCACCCCTCCACTTT
TRBJ1-1	-	TRBV14	-	CASSLPGMNTEAFF	TGTGCCAGCAGCCTCCCGGGGATGAACACTGAAGCTTTCTTT
TRBJ1-2	-	TRBV3-1/TRBV3-2	many	CASSQVAGMDTF	TGTGCCAGCAGCCAAGTGGCGGGGATGGACACCTTC
TRBJ2-7	TRBD2	TRBV29-1	-	CSVVGLAGVTSYEQYF	TGCAGCGTTGTAGGACTAGCGGGAGTAACGTCCTACGAGCAGTACTTC
TRBJ2-3	TRBD2	TRBV5-4	-	CASSLPGTRSTDTQYF	TGTGCCAGCAGCCTCCCCGGGACTAGAAGCACAGATACGCAGTATTTT
TRBJ2-1	TRBD1	TRBV15	-	CATSRDRDRSRGQFF	TGTGCCACCAGCAGAGATCGGGACAGGTCCAGGGGGCAGTTCTTC
TRBJ2-3	TRBD2	TRBV27	-	CASSLDVSGSIGTDTQYF	TGTGCCAGCAGTTTAGACGTTAGCGGGAGTATCGGCACAGATACGCAGTATTTT
TRBJ1-2	-	TRBV6-6	-	CASSSTGDYGYTF	TGTGCCAGCAGTTCGACAGGAGACTATGGCTACACCTTC